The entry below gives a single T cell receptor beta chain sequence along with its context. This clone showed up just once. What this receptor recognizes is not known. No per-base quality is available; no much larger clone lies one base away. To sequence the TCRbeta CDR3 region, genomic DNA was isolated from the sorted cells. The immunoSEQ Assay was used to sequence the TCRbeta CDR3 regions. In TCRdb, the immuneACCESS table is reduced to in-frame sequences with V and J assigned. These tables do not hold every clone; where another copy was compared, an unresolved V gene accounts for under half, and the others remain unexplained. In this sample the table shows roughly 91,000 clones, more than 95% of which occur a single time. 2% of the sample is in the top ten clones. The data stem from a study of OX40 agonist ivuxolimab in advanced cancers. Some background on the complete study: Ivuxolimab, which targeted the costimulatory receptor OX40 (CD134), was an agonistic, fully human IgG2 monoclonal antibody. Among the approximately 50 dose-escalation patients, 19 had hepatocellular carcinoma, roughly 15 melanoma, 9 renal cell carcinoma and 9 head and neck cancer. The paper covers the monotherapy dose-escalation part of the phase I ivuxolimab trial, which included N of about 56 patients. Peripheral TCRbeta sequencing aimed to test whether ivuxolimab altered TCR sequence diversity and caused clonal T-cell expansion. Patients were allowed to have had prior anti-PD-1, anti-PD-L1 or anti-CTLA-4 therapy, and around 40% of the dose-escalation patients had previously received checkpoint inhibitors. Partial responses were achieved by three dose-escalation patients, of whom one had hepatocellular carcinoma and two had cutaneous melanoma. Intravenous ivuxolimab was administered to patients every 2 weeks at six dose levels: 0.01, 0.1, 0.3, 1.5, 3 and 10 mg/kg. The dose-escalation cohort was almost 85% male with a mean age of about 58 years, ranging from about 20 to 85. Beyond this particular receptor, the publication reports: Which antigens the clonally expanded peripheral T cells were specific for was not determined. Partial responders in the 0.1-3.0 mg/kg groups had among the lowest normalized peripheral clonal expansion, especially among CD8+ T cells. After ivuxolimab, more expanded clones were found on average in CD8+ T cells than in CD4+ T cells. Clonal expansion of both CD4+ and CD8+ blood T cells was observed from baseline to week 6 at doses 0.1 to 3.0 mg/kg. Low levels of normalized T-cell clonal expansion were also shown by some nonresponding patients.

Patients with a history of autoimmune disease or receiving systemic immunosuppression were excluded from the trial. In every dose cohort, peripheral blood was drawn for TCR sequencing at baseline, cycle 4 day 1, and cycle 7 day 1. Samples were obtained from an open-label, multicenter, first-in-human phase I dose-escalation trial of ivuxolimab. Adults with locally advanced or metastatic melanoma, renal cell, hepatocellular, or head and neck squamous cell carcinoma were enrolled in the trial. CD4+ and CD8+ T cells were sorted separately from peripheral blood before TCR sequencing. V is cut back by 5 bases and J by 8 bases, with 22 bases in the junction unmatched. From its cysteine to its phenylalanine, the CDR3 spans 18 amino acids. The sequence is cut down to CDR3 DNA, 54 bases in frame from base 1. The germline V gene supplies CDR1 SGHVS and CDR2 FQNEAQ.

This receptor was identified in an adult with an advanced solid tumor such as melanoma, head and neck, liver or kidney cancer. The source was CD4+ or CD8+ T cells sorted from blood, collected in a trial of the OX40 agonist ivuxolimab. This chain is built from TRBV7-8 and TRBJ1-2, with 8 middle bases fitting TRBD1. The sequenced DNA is TGTGCCAGCAGCCTAAGGCCGTCCCCGGGACAGGAAGTTGAAGGCTACACCTTC. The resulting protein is CASSLRPSPGQEVEGYTF.